This T cell receptor (beta chain) comes out of a study of shared clonotypes between healthy human individuals. CDR1 and CDR2 (germline): SGHNT, YYREEE (reference sequence). Unmatched junction bases numbered 3, after V lost 0 bases and J lost 0 bases. The CDR3 runs to 16 residues. Profiled with immunoSEQ multiplex PCR; TCRdb holds only in-frame clones, not every one. The sample carries about 2.5 million clones, roughly 92% recorded once. With regard to this clone: Other DNA sequences in the same sample also yield this CDR3.

This chain connects TRBV5-4 to TRBJ2-1, with 7 bases lining up with TRBD2. The source is a man between 18 and 35 years old in good health. Some clones in this sample may be carry-over from other donors' samples. The sample taken for sequencing was naive CD4+ T cells from PBMCs. Subset indicated: CD45RA+ positively selected. The CDR3 loop reads CASSLGGGSSYNEQFF. CDR3 nucleotides: TGTGCCAGCAGCTTGGGGGGCGGGAGCTCCTACAATGAGCAGTTCTTC.